This T cell receptor beta chain was captured by sequencing in a study of identical twins. As concerns this clonotype: What it binds is unknown.

Germline V CDR1 and CDR2: LNHDA, SQIVND (reference sequence). V was cut by 4 bases and J by 7 bases, with 13 bases left in between. The CDR3 has 14 amino acids. Template switching added a universal primer site, and cDNA bore unique molecular identifiers. One entry per CDR3 protein results from TCRdb running MiXCR on the 5' RACE reads. The data hold under 1 million distinct CDR3 sequences, with roughly an eighth observed a single time. Study-wide findings and caveats: Twin pairs had excess sharing that was weaker in beta out-of-frame sequences. Findings came from cross-sectional statistics, without long-term follow-up of donors.

These data are also associated with another study on yellow fever vaccine responses in identical twins.

V gene TRBV19 combines with J gene TRBJ2-2; D tentatively reads TRBD1 or TRBD2 (7 bases each). Sequencing input: PBMCs. This clonotype originated in a woman between 18 and 30 years old in good health. The CDR3 protein is CASSTQGGIGELFF. The CDR3 DNA reads TGTGCCAGTAGTACGCAGGGGGGGATCGGGGAGCTGTTTTTT. Full variable domain (remainder filled in from reference TRBV19 and TRBJ2-2): DGGITQSPKYLFRKEGQNVTLSCEQNLNHDAMYWYRQDPGQGLRLIYYSQIVNDFQKGDIAEGYSVSREKKESFPLTVTSAQKNPTAFYLCASSTQGGIGELFFGEGSRLTVL.